This T cell receptor (beta chain) originates from a study of CD8+ T cells in alopecia areata. Study-level points and caveats: For patients receiving tofacitinib, scalp clonality and expanded CD8+ clones among the top 100 significantly decreased.

Germline CDR1 SGHRS, CDR2 YFSETQ. The CDR3 totals 15 residues. Between the trimmed V and J ends, which lost 2 bases and 1 base, there was a span of 7 bases. Concerning this clone: Its antigen remains unknown.

The treatment is: oral pan-JAK inhibitor, 5-10 mg twice daily. Extracted from the samples, RNA was reverse transcribed into cDNA to serve as the sequencing template. Libraries were prepared by immunoSEQ multiplex PCR; TCRdb keeps only in-frame clonotypes and omits some of them. This table has more than 200,000 clones, approximately 65% appearing once. The V and J genes are TRBV5-1 and TRBJ2-6; unclear D gene. The sample in question was CD4+ T cells sorted from blood, obtained at week 44, from a patient treated with tofacitinib. This TCR was recovered from a human donor with alopecia areata. CDR3 in amino acids: CASSFISSGANVLTF. The DNA of the CDR3 is TGCGCCAGCAGCTTTATCAGTTCTGGGGCCAACGTCCTGACTTTC.